Each of the 18 T cell receptor beta chains below was sequenced from the same sample in a study of T cells in Graves' hyperthyroidism and ophthalmopathy. TCR beta CDR3 regions were amplified from RNA transcripts. The study used the HTBI primer set for a first-round RT-PCR of the TCR CDR3. TCRdb passed the multiplex PCR reads through MiXCR, listing each CDR3 protein once. The repertoire includes some 550,000 distinct CDR3 sequences, roughly a sixth of them detected once, and roughly 3.4% sits in the top ten. Sequencing used blood. These receptors were taken from a woman between 40 and 55 years old with Graves' ophthalmopathy.

This clonotype has ten or more counts. This chain joins TRBV20-1 and TRBJ2-5; a possible D gene is TRBD2 (6 bases). The germline V and J ends were trimmed by 6 bases and 0 bases, with 14 bases remaining between them. Germline loops: CDR1 DFQATT, CDR2 SNEGSKA (reference sequence). The CDR3 contains 14 residues. The CDR3 DNA sequence: TGCAGTGCGAACCGACTAGGGTACCAAGAGACCCAGTACTTC. Amino acid sequence: CSANRLGYQETQYF.

This clonotype has only a few counts. The chain links TRBV20-1 to TRBJ2-3; 8 bases agree with TRBD1. V lost 3 bases and J lost 4; bases outside the gene matches: 15. Germline assignment: CDR1 DFQATT and CDR2 SNEGSKA (reference sequence). This CDR3 has 17 residues. The CDR3 bases are TGCAGTGCTAGGGGTCCCCCGGGCAGGGGGCAAGCAGATACGCAGTATTTT. Amino acid sequence: CSARGPPGRGQADTQYF.

This clonotype was detected a few times. This chain uses TRBV13 with TRBJ2-7, with D perhaps matching TRBD2 (6 bases). The CDR3 sequence is 14 residues long. Germline values: CDR1 PRHDT, CDR2 FYEKMQ (reference sequence). Between the trimmed V and J ends, which lost 2 bases and 4 bases, there was a span of 12 bases. CDR3 coding DNA: TGTGCCAGCAGCTTAAGTCCCAGCGGGTACGAGCAGTACTTC. Protein sequence: CASSLSPSGYEQYF.

There are many counts of this clonotype. CDR3 residues: CSARDLGGVGEKLFF. The DNA for the CDR3 is TGCAGTGCTAGAGATCTGGGGGGCGTGGGTGAAAAACTGTTTTTT. The chain couples TRBV20-1 to TRBJ1-4; a possible D gene is TRBD1 (6 bases). Deletions cut 0 bases from V and 7 bases from J, with 15 bases between. In germline, CDR1 is DFQATT, CDR2 SNEGSKA (reference sequence). This CDR3 contains 15 residues.

V and J are TRBV25-1 and TRBJ2-3, with a possible D match to TRBD2 (6 bases). Trimming removed 4 bases from V and 5 bases from J, with 13 bases in between. This CDR3 comprises 14 residues. The germline V gene encodes CDR1 MGHDK and CDR2 SYGVNS. CDR3 sequence: CASSGYGGRDTQYF. The CDR3 region has the DNA TGTGCCAGCAGTGGGTACGGGGGTAGAGATACGCAGTATTTT.

This clonotype has just a few counts. The chain joins TRBV20-1 to TRBJ1-4; no clear D. Trimming removed 6 bases from V and 0 bases from J, with 14 bases in between. CDR1 and CDR2 from the germline V gene are DFQATT and SNEGSKA (reference sequence). The CDR3 contains 15 residues. CDR3 region: CSAGKFGATNEKLFF. The CDR3 DNA is TGCAGTGCAGGAAAATTTGGGGCAACTAATGAAAAACTGTTTTTT.

The V call is TRBV27, the J call TRBJ2-5; a weak D match, TRBD1 (6 bases). The germline CDR1 and CDR2 sequences are MNHEY and SMNVEV (reference sequence). The CDR3 is 18 amino acids. The V end lost 4 bases, the J end lost 2 bases, and 23 bases lay between the germline ends. The CDR3 DNA is TGTGCCAGCAGTTCCATCCGGCTGTCGGACAGCCAACAAGAGACCCAGTACTTC. Translation gives CASSSIRLSDSQQETQYF.

As regards this clonotype: A much more abundant neighbour one base away suggests this may be a read error. V gene TRBV3-1 combines with J gene TRBJ1-4; D is uncertain. CDR3 length equals 12 residues. Germline V gives CDR1 LGHDT, CDR2 YNNKEL (reference sequence). This CDR3 reads CASSQGEERLFF. The DNA of the CDR3 is TGTGCCAGCAGCCAAGGCGAAGAAAGACTGTTTTTT.

In this sample, this clonotype turned up many times. This rearrangement joins TRBV2 to TRBJ2-6; 8 bases fit TRBD1. The CDR3 totals 15 residues. The germline CDR1 and CDR2 sequences are SNHLY and FYNNEI. V shed 6 bases and J 3 bases; nucleotides not matched to a gene: 4. The CDR3 nucleotides read TGTGCCAGCAGCCTGACAGGGGTTGGGGCCAACGTCCTGACTTTC. This sequence encodes CASSLTGVGANVLTF.

A remark on this clonotype: At one of its ends the junction is not consistent with the germline gene, which may arise from a read error. The chain employs TRBV18 and TRBJ2-5, with D unresolved. Per germline, CDR1 KGHSH and CDR2 LQKENI. This CDR3 comprises 13 residues. The CDR3, as DNA: TGTGTCAGCTCACTGGGCCTTCAAGAGACCCAGTACTTC. Translating it yields CVSSLGLQETQYF.

This clonotype was detected many times. The chain carries TRBV20-1 and TRBJ1-4; D is perhaps TRBD1 (6 bases). Trimming removed 3 bases at V and 0 bases at J, with 11 bases between. The CDR3 consists of 15 residues. Germline assignment: CDR1 DFQATT and CDR2 SNEGSKA (reference sequence). CDR3 DNA sequence: TGCAGTGCTAGGGCCCCAGGGGCAACTAATGAAAAACTGTTTTTT. Protein sequence: CSARAPGATNEKLFF.

In this sample, this clonotype turned up many times. V is TRBV7-2 and J is TRBJ2-7; no reliable D call. Trimming stripped 5 bases from V and 1 base from J, with 12 bases between. The CDR3 has 14 residues. Per the germline V gene, CDR1 is SGHTA and CDR2 is FQGNSA. The CDR3 DNA sequence: TGTGCCAGCAGCATCCTGACACATTCCTACGAGCAGTACTTC. Residues: CASSILTHSYEQYF.

This clonotype has a handful of counts. CDR3 amino acids: CATSRGGDSYGYTF. CDR3 sequence (DNA): TGTGCCACCAGCAGAGGGGGGGACAGCTATGGCTACACCTTC. The J gene is TRBJ1-2, the V gene TRBV15; TRBD1 matches at 7 bases. V lost 1 base, J lost 4 bases, and 3 bases stayed unmatched. The germline V gene encodes CDR1 LNHNV and CDR2 YYDKDF (reference sequence). The CDR3 is made up of 14 amino acids.

This chain uses TRBV30 with TRBJ2-3, with D maybe TRBD2 (5 bases). The CDR3 spans 15 residues. The germline V and J ends were trimmed by 2 bases and 4 bases, with 16 bases remaining between them. Germline CDR1 is GTSNPN and CDR2 is SVGIG (reference sequence). The CDR3 protein is CAWSSSGHFSDTQYF. The DNA for the CDR3 is TGTGCCTGGAGTTCCAGCGGTCATTTTTCAGATACGCAGTATTTT.

A few counts support this clonotype. A much bigger clone sits one base away, suggesting this may be a read error. The J gene is TRBJ2-3, the V gene TRBV30; 9 nucleotides line up with TRBD2. CDR3 length equals 16 residues. CDR1 GTSNPN and CDR2 SVGIG come from the germline V gene (reference sequence). The CDR3 DNA reads TGTGCCCAACGTCAGACTAGCGGAAGACGCACAAATACGCAGTATTTT. This codes for CAQRQTSGRRTNTQYF.

V and J are TRBV19 and TRBJ1-2, with D unresolved. V was cut by 5 bases and J by 3 bases, with 16 bases left in between. The CDR3 sequence is 15 residues long. Germline V CDR1 and CDR2: LNHDA, SQIVND (reference sequence). CDR3 in DNA: TGTGCCAGTAGTGGCGGGAGAATATCCCACTATGGCTACACCTTC. As protein: CASSGGRISHYGYTF.

The rearrangement links TRBV10-1 to TRBJ2-2; the D gene is possibly TRBD1 (6 bases). Trimming took off 7 bases at V and 1 base at J, with 22 bases between the two ends. This CDR3 is 18 amino acids long. Germline CDR1 reads WNHNN; CDR2 reads SYGVQD (reference sequence). This CDR3 reads CASISRSRDTRNTGELFF. CDR3 coding DNA: TGCGCCAGCATCTCCCGGTCCCGGGACACTCGGAACACCGGGGAGCTGTTTTTT.

This sequence joins TRBV10-3 and TRBJ2-7, with TRBD1 identical over 9 bases. V shed 2 bases, J shed 1 base, and the junction held 24 bases outside the gene matches. The CDR3 contains 22 residues. Germline values: CDR1 ENHRY, CDR2 SYGVKD. In nucleotides, the CDR3 is TGTGCCATCAGTGAGAATGGTTTGTACAGGACAGGGGACCTCCGCCAATCCTACGAGCAGTACTTC. Translated: CAISENGLYRTGDLRQSYEQYF.